A single sample is the source of the 18 T cell receptor beta chains below, sequenced in a study of CD8+ T cells in alopecia areata (dated by TCRdb to the late 2010s). The meaning of the sample's time point label: baseline before oral tofacitinib. The method behind the library was the immunoSEQ multiplex PCR assay. RNA was extracted from all samples and reverse transcribed into cDNA, which served as template for TCR sequencing. Drawn from immuneACCESS, this table holds only the in-frame rearrangements with V and J called that TCRdb kept. Clones are partly lost; checked studies trace under half to an unresolved V gene and leave the rest unexplained. This sample holds about 69,000 clones; approximately 60% were observed only once. The biggest ten clones account for over 15% of the sample. The starting material was CD8+ T cells sorted from blood, obtained at week 0. Receptors were obtained from a human donor with alopecia areata.

This clone was detected a few times. The chain is built from TRBV7-9 and TRBJ2-5; maybe TRBD2 (5 bases). This CDR3 contains 15 residues. The germline V gene encodes CDR1 SEHNR and CDR2 FQNEAQ (reference sequence). V lost 3 bases to trimming and J lost 5 bases, with 16 bases between them. This CDR3 reads CASSFDSGVGETQYF. The CDR3 region has the DNA TGTGCCAGCAGCTTTGATTCCGGGGTCGGGGAGACCCAGTACTTC.

This clone was observed a handful of times. The rearrangement links TRBV19 to TRBJ2-7; no definite D call. The V gene lost 4 bases and the J gene lost 7 bases, with 14 bases spanning the gap. This CDR3 region has 13 residues. Germline CDR1 reads LNHDA; CDR2 reads SQIVND (reference sequence). The DNA for the CDR3 is TGTGCCAGTAGTACCTCCGACGACTCAGAGCAGTACTTC. Translation gives CASSTSDDSEQYF. Full variable domain (rest looked up from reference TRBV19 and TRBJ2-7): DGGITQSPKYLFRKEGQNVTLSCEQNLNHDAMYWYRQDPGQGLRLIYYSQIVNDFQKGDIAEGYSVSREKKESFPLTVTSAQKNPTAFYLCASSTSDDSEQYFGPGTRLTVT.

This CDR3 reads CASSQEKDRIGDTQYF. The CDR3 region has the DNA TGCGCCAGCAGCCAAGAAAAGGACAGGATCGGGGATACGCAGTATTTT. This chain uses TRBV4-1 with TRBJ2-3; 7 bases map to TRBD1. Germline V gene lookup returns CDR1 MGHRA and CDR2 YSYEKL. With 0 bases clipped from V and 6 bases from J, the junction kept 9 bases outside the gene matches. The CDR3 is made up of 16 amino acids.

The chain links TRBV29-1 to TRBJ1-2; D may be TRBD1 (6 bases). Trimming took off 4 bases at V and 4 bases at J, with 16 bases between the two ends. Germline CDR1 reads SQVTM; CDR2 reads ANQGSEA. This CDR3 has 14 residues. The CDR3 DNA reads TGCAGCGTTGGGGAACAGGGTGGGAGCTATGGCTACACCTTC. Translation: CSVGEQGGSYGYTF. Based on the CDR3 plus reference TRBV29-1 and TRBJ1-2, the full variable domain is SAVISQKPSRDICQRGTSLTIQCQVDSQVTMMFWYRQQPGQSLTLIATANQGSEATYESGFVIDKFPISRPNLTFSTLTVSNMSPEDSSIYLCSVGEQGGSYGYTFGSGTRLTVV.

This clone was picked up one time. The CDR3 region is CASSLRTGGPGVTQYF. As DNA, the CDR3 is TGTGCCAGCAGCTTGCGGACAGGGGGTCCTGGGGTTACGCAGTATTTT. The rearrangement uses TRBV7-9 and TRBJ2-3, with TRBD1 matching over 10 bases. This CDR3 region has 16 residues. V lost 3 bases and J lost 8; bases outside the gene matches: 11. Germline-derived CDR1 and CDR2 are SEHNR and FQNEAQ (reference sequence).

In its sample, this clone was seen once. The CDR3 DNA reads as TGCGCCAGCAGCGGGAGCTCGGGTGAGCAGTTCTTC. This gives the protein CASSGSSGEQFF. The chain recombines TRBV4-1 with TRBJ2-1; possible D gene TRBD2, 5 bases. Germline CDR1 and CDR2: MGHRA and YSYEKL. The V and J ends lost 5 bases and 9 bases respectively, with 11 bases between them. CDR3 size: 12 residues.

The chain uses TRBV5-1 and TRBJ2-5, with 10 nucleotides matching TRBD1. Germline CDR1 reads SGHRS; CDR2 reads YFSETQ. The CDR3 is made up of 16 amino acids. V trimming: 1 base; J trimming: 5 bases; junction bases outside the gene matches: 8. CDR3 loop: CASSLLGGTGDETQYF. In DNA, the CDR3 is TGCGCCAGCAGCTTGCTGGGCGGGACAGGGGACGAGACCCAGTACTTC. Full variable domain (outside the CDR3, taken from reference TRBV5-1 and TRBJ2-5): KAGVTQTPRYLIKTRGQQVTLSCSPISGHRSVSWYQQTPGQGLQFLFEYFSETQRNKGNFPGRFSGRQFSNSRSEMNVSTLELGDSALYLCASSLLGGTGDETQYFGPGTRLLVL.

The J gene is TRBJ1-2, the V gene TRBV5-6; 12 bases are a match to TRBD1. The germline V gene encodes CDR1 SGHDT and CDR2 YYEEEE. The CDR3 is made up of 15 amino acids. J was trimmed by 2 bases and V by 4 bases; bases with no gene match: 3. The DNA of the CDR3 is TGTGCCAGCAGCGACGGGACAGGGGGCAACTATGGCTACACCTTC. Its protein is CASSDGTGGNYGYTF.

Regarding this clone: A far larger clone is a single base away, which makes a read error likely. The sample holds other DNA sequences that translate to the same CDR3. The chain employs TRBV5-5 and TRBJ1-1, with 10 bases identical to TRBD1. After removal of 4 bases from V and 7 bases from J, the junction contained 13 bases not matched to a gene. Germline values: CDR1 SGHKS, CDR2 YYEKEE (reference sequence). The CDR3 spans 16 residues. CDR3 protein: CASSQEFGDRGYEAFF. CDR3 DNA: TGTGCCAGCAGCCAAGAATTTGGGGACAGGGGTTATGAAGCTTTCTTT.

The J gene is TRBJ2-7, the V gene TRBV7-9; TRBD1 aligns across 7 bases. The CDR3 extends over 19 amino acids. V was clipped by 5 bases and J by 2 bases; unmatched bases: 21. CDR1 is SEHNR and CDR2 is FQNEAQ in the germline V gene (reference sequence). The CDR3 loop reads CASSRSPGQLEGVTYEQYF. CDR3 DNA sequence: TGTGCCAGCAGCCGAAGCCCGGGACAGCTCGAAGGGGTAACCTACGAGCAGTACTTC.

J is TRBJ2-1 and V is TRBV30, with TRBD2 identical over 14 bases. This CDR3 spans 13 amino acids. Germline assignment: CDR1 GTSNPN and CDR2 SVGIG (reference sequence). J lost 9 bases, V lost 5 bases, and 3 bases had no gene match. The CDR3 nucleotides read TGTGCCTGGCGACTAGCGGGAGGGGGTGAGCAGTTCTTC. This sequence encodes CAWRLAGGGEQFF.

This rearrangement joins TRBV30 to TRBJ1-1; no clear D gene. CDR3 length: 13 residues. Germline CDR1 and CDR2: GTSNPN and SVGIG (reference sequence). V shed 5 bases and J shed 8 bases, with 18 bases lying between them. CDR3 nucleotides: TGTGCCTGGTCGACTTCTTCTTCGGACGAAGCTTTCTTT. Translated: CAWSTSSSDEAFF. Looking up the rest from reference TRBV30 and TRBJ1-1 gives the full variable domain: SQTIHQWPATLVQPVGSPLSLECTVEGTSNPNLYWYRQAAGRGLQLLFYSVGIGQISSEVPQNLSASRPQDRQFILSSKKLLLSDSGFYLCAWSTSSSDEAFFGQGTRLTVV.

This chain joins TRBV19 and TRBJ1-1; 8 nucleotides line up with TRBD1. V lost 7 bases, J lost 1 base, and 11 bases stayed unmatched. The CDR3 extends over 16 amino acids. Germline CDR1 and CDR2: LNHDA and SQIVND (reference sequence). CDR3 protein: CASTARGQGGNTEAFF. The CDR3 nucleotides read TGTGCCAGTACCGCACGTGGACAGGGAGGGAACACTGAAGCTTTCTTT.

This clone was counted only a few times. The rearrangement links TRBV25-1 to TRBJ2-2; D is possibly TRBD2 (5 bases). The CDR3 totals 15 residues. Germline V gives CDR1 MGHDK, CDR2 SYGVNS. With 0 bases removed from V and 6 bases from J, the gap between germline ends came to 11 bases. This CDR3 is CASSEYPDSSGELFF. In nucleotides, the CDR3 is TGTGCCAGCAGTGAATATCCGGACTCCTCCGGGGAGCTGTTTTTT. The full variable domain, its missing parts supplied by reference TRBV25-1 and TRBJ2-2, is EADIYQTPRYLVIGTGKKITLECSQTMGHDKMYWYQQDPGMELHLIHYSYGVNSTEKGDLSSESTVSRIRTEHFPLTLESARPSHTSQYLCASSEYPDSSGELFFGEGSRLTVL.

J is TRBJ2-7 and V is TRBV7-9, with D unclear. With 3 bases removed from V and 7 bases from J, the gap between germline ends came to 7 bases. From germline, CDR1 is SEHNR and CDR2 FQNEAQ (reference sequence). This CDR3 spans 11 amino acids. The CDR3 sequence is CASSFTEEQYF. The DNA for the CDR3 is TGTGCCAGCAGCTTCACCGAGGAGCAGTACTTC.

This chain links TRBV18 with TRBJ2-7; 7 bases map to TRBD1. This CDR3 contains 16 residues. The V and J ends lost 6 bases and 3 bases, in that order; junction bases with no gene match: 14. Germline CDR1 is KGHSH and CDR2 is LQKENI. Written as DNA, the CDR3 is TGTGCCAGCTCTCACGTACCGGGACAGCTAAACTACGAGCAGTACTTC. Its protein is CASSHVPGQLNYEQYF.

The V gene is TRBV7-9, the J gene TRBJ1-1; weak D call: TRBD1 (5 bases). The CDR3 is 12 residues long. The germline gives CDR1 SEHNR, CDR2 FQNEAQ (reference sequence). Trimming removed 4 bases from V and 4 bases from J, with 7 bases in between. The CDR3 sequence: CASSSDSTEAFF. The CDR3 nucleotides read TGTGCCAGCAGCTCTGACAGCACTGAAGCTTTCTTT.

This chain links TRBV4-1 with TRBJ1-1; D is unresolved. Germline V CDR1 and CDR2: MGHRA, YSYEKL. V was shortened by 4 bases and J by 0 bases, with 6 bases between the two germline ends. CDR3 length: 13 amino acids. The CDR3 region has the DNA TGCGCCAGCAGCCGGACCCTGAACACTGAAGCTTTCTTT. Translated: CASSRTLNTEAFF.